A single TCR beta chain is shown here with its context. TCRdb's copy holds only in-frame clones and misses some; the assay was immunoSEQ multiplex PCR. The sample includes approximately 100,000 clones, 85% to 90% seen only once; the top ten take more than 1.5%. This record comes from a study of T cells after somatic rescue of genetic block. This CDR3 spans 14 amino acids. Germline values: CDR1 MNHEY, CDR2 SMNVEV (reference sequence). V was clipped by 6 bases and J by 4 bases, with 15 bases between them. Sequenced: peripheral blood mononuclear cells (PBMCs). The chain employs TRBV27 and TRBJ1-1; possible D gene TRBD1, 6 bases. The sequence derives from a woman aged 18-29 years. The CDR3 DNA sequence: TGTGCCAGCAGGCCTGGTGGGGGGGCCACTGAAGCTTTCTTT. It yields the protein CASRPGGGATEAFF.